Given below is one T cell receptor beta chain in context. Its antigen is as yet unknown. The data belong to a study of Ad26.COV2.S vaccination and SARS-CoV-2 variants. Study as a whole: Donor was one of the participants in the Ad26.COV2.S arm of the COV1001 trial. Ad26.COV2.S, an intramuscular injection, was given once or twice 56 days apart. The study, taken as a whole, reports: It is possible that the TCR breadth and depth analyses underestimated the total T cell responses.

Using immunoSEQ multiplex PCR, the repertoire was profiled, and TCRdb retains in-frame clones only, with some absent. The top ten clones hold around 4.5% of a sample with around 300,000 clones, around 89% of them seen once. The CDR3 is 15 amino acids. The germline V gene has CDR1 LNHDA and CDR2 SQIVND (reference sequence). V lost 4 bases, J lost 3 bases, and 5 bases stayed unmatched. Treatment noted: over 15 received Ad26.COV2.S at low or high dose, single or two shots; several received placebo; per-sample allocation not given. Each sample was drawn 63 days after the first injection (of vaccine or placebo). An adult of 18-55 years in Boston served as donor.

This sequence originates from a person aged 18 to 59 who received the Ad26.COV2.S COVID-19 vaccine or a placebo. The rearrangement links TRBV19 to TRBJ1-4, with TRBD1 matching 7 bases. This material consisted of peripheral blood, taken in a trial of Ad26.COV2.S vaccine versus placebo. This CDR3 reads CASSTAGTANEKLFF. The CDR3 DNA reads TGTGCCAGTAGTACAGCCGGGACAGCTAATGAAAAACTGTTTTTT.